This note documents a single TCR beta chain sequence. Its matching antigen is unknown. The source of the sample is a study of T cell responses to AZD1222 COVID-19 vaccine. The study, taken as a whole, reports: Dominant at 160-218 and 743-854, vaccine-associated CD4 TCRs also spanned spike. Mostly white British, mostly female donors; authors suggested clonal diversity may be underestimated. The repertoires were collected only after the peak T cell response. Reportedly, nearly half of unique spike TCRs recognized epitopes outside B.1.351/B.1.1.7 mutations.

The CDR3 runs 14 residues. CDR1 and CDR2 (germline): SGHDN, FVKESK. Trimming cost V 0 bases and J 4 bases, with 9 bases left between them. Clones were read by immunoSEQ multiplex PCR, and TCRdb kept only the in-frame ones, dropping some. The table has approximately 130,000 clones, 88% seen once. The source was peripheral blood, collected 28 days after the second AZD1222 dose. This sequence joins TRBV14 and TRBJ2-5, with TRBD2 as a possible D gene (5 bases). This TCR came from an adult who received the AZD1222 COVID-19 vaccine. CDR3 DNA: TGTGCCAGCAGCCAAGATATCGGAGGAGAGACCCAGTACTTC. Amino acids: CASSQDIGGETQYF.